The clone carrying this T cell receptor (beta chain) was counted between two and nine times. Its antigen is not identified. This CDR3 spans 12 amino acids. Trimming stripped 5 bases from V and 11 bases from J, with 15 bases between. The sample belongs to a study of T cell repertoires in cytomegalovirus infection. Whole-study context: Public signatures in TCR beta pointed to CMV infection and matching HLA type.

MiXCR was run by TCRdb on the reads, yielding one entry per CDR3 protein. The sample includes roughly 990,000 distinct CDR3 sequences, around 30% of them seen just once. The input for sequencing was cultured CD8+ T cells from PBMCs, taken from culture after CMV antigen stimulation. The source of this sequence is a human donor in good health (CMV status not recorded). Some clones in this sample may be carry-over from other donors' samples. The rearrangement links TRBV12-3 or TRBV12-4 to TRBJ1-1; maybe TRBD1 (6 bases). CDR3 loop: CASSQGHPGAFF. The DNA of the CDR3 is TGTGCCAGCAGTCAGGGACACCCGGGTGCTTTCTTT.